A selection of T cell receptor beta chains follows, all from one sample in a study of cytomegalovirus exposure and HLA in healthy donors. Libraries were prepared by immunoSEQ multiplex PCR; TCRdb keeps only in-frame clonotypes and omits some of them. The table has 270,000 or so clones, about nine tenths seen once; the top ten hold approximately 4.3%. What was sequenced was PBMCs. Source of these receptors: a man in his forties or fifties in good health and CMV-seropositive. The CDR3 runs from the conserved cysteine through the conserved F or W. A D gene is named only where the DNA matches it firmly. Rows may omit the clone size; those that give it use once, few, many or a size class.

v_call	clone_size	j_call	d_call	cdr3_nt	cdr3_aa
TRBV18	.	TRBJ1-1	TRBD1	TGTGCCAGCTCACCTACAGGGGACACTGAAGCTTTCTTT	CASSPTGDTEAFF
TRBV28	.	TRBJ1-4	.	TGTGCCAGCAGCCTCGATTGGGGGCGCGTCGGGGAAAAACTGTTTTTT	CASSLDWGRVGEKLFF
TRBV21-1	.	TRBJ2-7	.	TGTGCCAGCAGCAAAGATAGCCGGGACAGCGTAATCCAGCAGTACTTC	CASSKDSRDSVIQQYF
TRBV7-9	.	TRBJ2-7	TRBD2	TGTGCCAGCACCTCACTGACCGGGACTAGCGGCTACGAGCAGTACTTC	CASTSLTGTSGYEQYF
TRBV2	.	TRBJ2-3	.	TGTGCCAGCAGTGATGACTACTCACGCACAGATACGCAGTATTTT	CASSDDYSRTDTQYF
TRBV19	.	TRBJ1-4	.	TGTGCCAGTAGTAAGCAGGTTATGACTAATGAAAAACTGTTTTTT	CASSKQVMTNEKLFF
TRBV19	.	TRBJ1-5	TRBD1	TGTGCCAGTAGTGCCGGACAGGGGCCCGATCAGCCCCAGCATTTT	CASSAGQGPDQPQHF
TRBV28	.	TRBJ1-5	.	TGTGCCAGCAGTTCCCCCGGGGGGCCGAATCAGCCCCAGCATTTT	CASSSPGGPNQPQHF
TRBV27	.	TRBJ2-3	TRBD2	TGTGCCAGCACCCCATTAGCGGGACTCACAGATACGCAGTATTTT	CASTPLAGLTDTQYF
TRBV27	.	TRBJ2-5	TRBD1	TGTGCCAGCAGTTCCGGGACAGGGGGCGTTGAGACCCAGTACTTC	CASSSGTGGVETQYF
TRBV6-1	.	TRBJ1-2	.	TGTGCCAGCAGTCTAGGAGATTATGGCTACACCTTC	CASSLGDYGYTF
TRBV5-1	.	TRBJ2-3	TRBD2	TGCGCCAGCCACAGCAGCGGGACCTCAGATACGCAGTATTTT	CASHSSGTSDTQYF
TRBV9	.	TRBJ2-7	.	TGTGCCAGCAGCCCTAGCGCAGGGGGACTGGCAAGCTACGAGCAGTACTTC	CASSPSAGGLASYEQYF
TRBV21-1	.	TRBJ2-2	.	TGTGCCTCACAGGACAGGAACACCGGGGAGCTGTTTTTT	CASQDRNTGELFF
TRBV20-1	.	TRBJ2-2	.	TGCAGTGCGACAAGGGGCGGGGAGCTGTTTTTT	CSATRGGELFF
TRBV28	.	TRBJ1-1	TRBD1	TGTGCCAGCAGTCGCACCGGGACAGGGTGGCCGAGGAACACTGAAGCTTTCTTT	CASSRTGTGWPRNTEAFF
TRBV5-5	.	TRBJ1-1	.	TGTGCCAGCAGCTTGGCGCAGGTAACTGAAGCTTTCTTT	CASSLAQVTEAFF
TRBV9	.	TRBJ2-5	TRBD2	TGTGCCAGCAGCGTAAACCCGACTAGCCAGGTCGTGGGGGGAGAGACCCAGTACTTC	CASSVNPTSQVVGGETQYF
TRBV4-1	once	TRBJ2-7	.	TGCGCCAGCAGCCAAGGTCGTGGCACAGGGAATAACGAGCAGTACTTC	CASSQGRGTGNNEQYF
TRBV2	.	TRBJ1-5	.	TGTGCCAGCAGTGAGGGCAGGGCTCAGCCCCAGCATTTT	CASSEGRAQPQHF
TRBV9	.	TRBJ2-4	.	TGTGCCAGCAGGGGGGGTTCTTCAAACATTCAGTACTTC	CASRGGSSNIQYF
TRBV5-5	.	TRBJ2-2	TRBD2	TGTGCCAGCAGCTTGGTAGGAGCGGGAGGGCTGAACACCGGGGAGCTGTTTTTT	CASSLVGAGGLNTGELFF
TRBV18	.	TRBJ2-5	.	TGTGCCAGCTCACCCCCGACCGGAGGGTACCAAGAGACCCAGTACTTC	CASSPPTGGYQETQYF
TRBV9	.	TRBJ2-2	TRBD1	TGTGCCAGCAGCGAGATGGGACAGGGGAACACCGGGGAGCTGTTCTTT	CASSEMGQGNTGELFF
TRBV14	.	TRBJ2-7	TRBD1	TGTGCCAGCAGCCAAGATAACAGGGGCCACGAGCAGTACTTC	CASSQDNRGHEQYF
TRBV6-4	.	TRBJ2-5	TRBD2	TGTGCCAGCAGTGGACCCTTTTCGGTAGCGGGAGAGCGGGAGACCCAGTACTTC	CASSGPFSVAGERETQYF
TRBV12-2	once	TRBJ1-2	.	TGTGCAAGTCGCGGTAGTACCAACTATGGCTACACCTTC	CASRGSTNYGYTF